This T cell receptor beta chain emerged from a study of post-analysis software for immune sequencing data (dated by TCRdb to the mid-2010s). Describing the broader study: Disease courses on record covered relapsing-remitting, secondary progressive and progressive-relapsing multiple sclerosis, though some patients had no subtype annotation. Patient repertoires were compared against roughly 11 previously published healthy control repertoires from donors aged roughly 6 to 25 years. A subset of samples was prepared in parallel using single-end sample barcoding, then pooled and co-amplified after Illumina adapter ligation.

As encoded in the germline V gene, CDR1 is LGHNA while CDR2 is YSLEER. The CDR3 covers 11 residues, taking in both the cysteine and the phenylalanine. Only the CDR3 part of the read is kept: 33 bases, read in frame from the first base. The junction carries 12 bases between V and J, which are trimmed by 5 bases and 13 bases respectively. On the study overall, not on this receptor specifically: Patients showed significantly higher frequencies than controls for about five TRBV segments, among them TRBV5-6, TRBV5-1 and TRBV20-1. Multiple sclerosis patients had significantly lower normalized Chao1 diversity than controls, a result that suggests substantial peripheral T-cell clonal expansion. Direct clustering with F measure showed strong co-clustering of samples prepared in the same batch, prompting a batch-effect correction. The control group was slightly older than the multiple sclerosis patient group.

This clonotype was seen more than once but under ten times. Its antigen specificity is not known. No much larger clonotype is one base removed from it; base qualities were not supplied. To demonstrate the VDJtools post-analysis software, TCR beta repertoires were profiled from the peripheral blood of more than 10 young patients with multiple sclerosis. The multiple sclerosis patients were children and adolescents between 6 and 15 years of age. The method behind the library was PCR. Sequencing used an Illumina HiSeq 2500. Unique molecular identifiers were incorporated into TCR beta cDNA libraries to reduce PCR and sequencing biases. Roughly 0.5 million cDNA molecules were obtained per 1 to 10 million input T cells, so each molecule approximated one T cell. The patient libraries were prepared and sequenced using the same protocol as the earlier healthy control dataset. Within a given batch, samples were prepared together, multiplexed and sequenced on the same HiSeq lane. The study's own analysis went as follows. Raw barcoded reads were processed with MIGEC, discarding single-read molecular identifier groups before consensus assembly and CDR3 extraction. Clonotype tables were post-analysed with VDJtools, and diversity was normalized by down-sampling all datasets to the smallest sample size. To correct batch-related cross-sample contamination, repertoire overlap clustering matched CDR3 amino acid sequences but not nucleotide sequences. TCRdb took the public reads, trimmed them with fastp at Q25, ran MiXCR for clone calling and kept in-frame beta chains. Duplicate CDR3 protein sequences are folded into a single record with the most common DNA and genes. In this record, the V and J calls reflect TCRdb's handling and not the investigators' own analysis. For this sample there are around 770,000 distinct CDR3 sequences; 46% appear just once. Roughly 5% of the sample rests with the top ten.

The receptor chain draws on TRBV4-3 and TRBJ2-1; a tentative D match to TRBD2 spans 6 bases. Sample: blood. The receptor comes from a girl aged 10-17 years with multiple sclerosis. The DNA sequence is TGCGCCAGCAGCTGGATGGGAGGTCAGTTCTTC. Its translation is CASSWMGGQFF.